The 3 T cell receptor beta chains presented below share a single source sample, sequenced in a study of T cells in localized non-small cell lung cancer. Produced via immunoSEQ multiplex PCR; TCRdb's table is partial and in-frame only. The sample has approximately 28,000 clones, approximately 83% seen once. The material was peripheral blood mononuclear cells, obtained before any cancer treatment. The source of these receptors is a man between 40 and 70 years old with stage III lung adenocarcinoma.

The chain couples TRBV28 to TRBJ1-2; TRBD1 matches 7 bases. The germline CDR1 and CDR2 sequences are MDHEN and SYDVKM. The CDR3 is made up of 15 amino acids. V lost 2 bases, J lost 3 bases, and 6 bases stayed unmatched. CDR3 nucleotide sequence: TGTGCCAGCAGTTTAATTGGGACAGCGCACTATGGCTACACCTTC. Protein sequence: CASSLIGTAHYGYTF.

This chain connects TRBV11-2 to TRBJ1-2, with D tentatively TRBD1 (5 bases). Trimming cost V 5 bases and J 5 bases, with 15 bases left between them. The V gene's germline CDR1 is SGHAT and CDR2 FQNNGV. CDR3 length equals 14 residues. The CDR3 DNA sequence: TGTGCCAGCAGCCCTAGTGGTGGGACTTATGGCTACACCTTC. Amino acid sequence: CASSPSGGTYGYTF.

V gene TRBV28 combines with J gene TRBJ2-5; 7 nucleotides agree with TRBD1. The germline V gene has CDR1 MDHEN and CDR2 SYDVKM. CDR3 size: 13 residues. V trimming: 4 bases; J trimming: 3 bases; junction bases outside the gene matches: 2. CDR3 protein: CASSSTGEETQYF. The CDR3 DNA follows: TGTGCCAGCAGTTCCACAGGGGAAGAGACCCAGTACTTC.